The T cell receptor beta chain under discussion was sequenced for a study of neurological immune-mediated disorders. CDR3 length equals 14 residues. Germline CDR1 reads SGHDT; CDR2 reads YYEEEE. Trimming shortened V by 0 bases and J by 4 bases, and 8 bases separated the two germline ends. In TCRdb, the 5' RACE reads were re-called with MiXCR into one record per CDR3 protein. This sample carries under 35,000 distinct CDR3 sequences, around 21% of them seen once, and the ten largest clones take 25% to 30%. This clonotype has only one observation. The chain has TRBV5-6 and TRBJ1-5; D remains ambiguous. The origin of this receptor is a man aged 45-65 years with HTLV-1-associated myelopathy (HAM/TSP). Sequenced input: CD4+ T cells from blood. The CDR3 sequence: CASSLGQHNQPQHF. DNA of the CDR3: TGTGCCAGCAGCTTGGGCCAGCATAATCAGCCCCAGCATTTT.